Given below is one T cell receptor beta chain in context. The sample originates from a study of shared T cell receptors in the human thymus. TCRdb's copy holds only in-frame clones and misses some; the assay was immunoSEQ multiplex PCR. The data contain roughly 700,000 clones, approximately 90% of them singletons. The CDR3 covers 15 residues. The trim removed 5 bases at V and 3 bases at J, leaving 6 bases unmatched. The germline CDR1 and CDR2 sequences are MNHEY and SVGAGI. This sample was shared with a second study, whose subject was human thymus T cells. From that second work: Among the donors, all were healthy Finnish infants having corrective surgery for congenital heart defects. Resections that were taken during corrective heart surgery supplied the thymus tissue. Related research found strongly overlapping thymic repertoires in unrelated individuals.

The rearrangement uses TRBV6-5 and TRBJ1-2, with TRBD1 matching over 10 bases. The receptor was isolated from a boy in the first two years of life with a congenital heart defect. Sequencing used thymocytes. The CDR3 protein is CASSVGQGVDYGYTF. CDR3 nucleotide sequence: TGTGCCAGCAGTGTCGGACAGGGGGTCGACTATGGCTACACCTTC.